This T cell receptor beta chain was found in a study of T cell responses to AZD1222 COVID-19 vaccine. Comments on this clone: Other DNA sequences from this sample encode an identical CDR3 as well.

Repertoires were generated with immunoSEQ multiplex PCR, while TCRdb's copy carries only in-frame clones and drops some. The sample lists some 100,000 clones, more than 75% occurring once. The sample here was peripheral blood, taken 28 days after the second AZD1222 dose. The TCR originated in an adult who received the AZD1222 COVID-19 vaccine.

The CDR3 is CATSDSSNQPQHF. CDR3 DNA: TGTGCCACCAGTGATTCCAGCAATCAGCCCCAGCATTTT. This chain uses TRBV24-1 with TRBJ1-5; D ambiguous. The V gene lost 2 bases and the J gene lost 1 base, with 2 bases spanning the gap. The length of the CDR3 is 13 residues. Germline-derived CDR1 and CDR2 are KGHDR and SFDVKD.